These T cell receptor beta chains were read from a single sample in a study of blood T cell repertoires in COVID-19. The repertoire was sequenced with immunoSEQ multiplex PCR; TCRdb's copy has only in-frame clones and lacks some. This table holds tens of thousands of clones, 89% found once. Specimen: peripheral blood. These receptors all stem from a man in his fifties or sixties with COVID-19, enrolled during active disease. Each CDR3 is given with its conserved first and last residue. The order of the fields is CDR3 length, D gene, V gene, J gene, clone size, CDR3 protein. A D gene is named only where the DNA matches it firmly. Rows give clone size only sometimes, using once, few, many, or a class for an expanded clone.

len: 14
d_gene: TRBD1
v_gene: TRBV19
j_gene: TRBJ1-1
abundance: NA
CDR3aa: CASRDRPMNTEAFF

len: 13
d_gene: NA
v_gene: TRBV4-1
j_gene: TRBJ2-7
abundance: NA
CDR3aa: CASSPMGDYEQYF

len: 14
d_gene: NA
v_gene: TRBV3-1/TRBV3-2
j_gene: TRBJ1-1
abundance: NA
CDR3aa: CASSHRRENTEAFF

len: 16
d_gene: NA
v_gene: TRBV7-5
j_gene: TRBJ1-5
abundance: NA
CDR3aa: CARSSQRQGSGQPQHF

len: 12
d_gene: NA
v_gene: TRBV4-1
j_gene: TRBJ1-2
abundance: NA
CDR3aa: CASSQERMEVTF

len: 16
d_gene: TRBD1
v_gene: TRBV6-1
j_gene: TRBJ1-4
abundance: NA
CDR3aa: CASSDLQGVSNEKLFF

len: 16
d_gene: NA
v_gene: TRBV18
j_gene: TRBJ1-2
abundance: NA
CDR3aa: CASSPPIGTSPYGYTF

len: 14
d_gene: TRBD1
v_gene: TRBV18
j_gene: TRBJ2-7
abundance: NA
CDR3aa: CASSPATGVGEQYF

len: 13
d_gene: NA
v_gene: TRBV5-1
j_gene: TRBJ2-7
abundance: few
CDR3aa: CASSFGSAYEQYF

len: 13
d_gene: TRBD1
v_gene: TRBV6-6
j_gene: TRBJ2-5
abundance: NA
CDR3aa: CASSPTGGETQYF

len: 16
d_gene: NA
v_gene: TRBV6-1
j_gene: TRBJ2-1
abundance: NA
CDR3aa: CASSEREQVPYNEQFF

len: 11
d_gene: NA
v_gene: TRBV29-1
j_gene: TRBJ1-1
abundance: NA
CDR3aa: CSVALVREAFF

len: 17
d_gene: TRBD1
v_gene: TRBV4-3
j_gene: TRBJ1-2
abundance: NA
CDR3aa: CASSQGGGAQGAGGYTF

len: 15
d_gene: NA
v_gene: TRBV18
j_gene: TRBJ1-3
abundance: NA
CDR3aa: CASSPVEVPGNTIYF

len: 16
d_gene: NA
v_gene: TRBV5-4
j_gene: TRBJ1-2
abundance: NA
CDR3aa: CASSLAGNPPNYGYTF

len: 14
d_gene: NA
v_gene: TRBV11-2
j_gene: TRBJ1-2
abundance: NA
CDR3aa: CASSLVSDNYGYTF

len: 15
d_gene: NA
v_gene: TRBV30
j_gene: TRBJ1-5
abundance: once
CDR3aa: CAWSVTALSNQPQHF

len: 14
d_gene: TRBD2
v_gene: TRBV4-2
j_gene: TRBJ2-3
abundance: NA
CDR3aa: CASSQDRASGVEYF

len: 16
d_gene: NA
v_gene: TRBV27
j_gene: TRBJ1-2
abundance: NA
CDR3aa: CASRLNLGAGDYGYTF

len: 16
d_gene: TRBD2
v_gene: TRBV30
j_gene: TRBJ2-1
abundance: NA
CDR3aa: CAWGVRGTSGYNEQFF

len: 13
d_gene: NA
v_gene: TRBV19
j_gene: TRBJ1-3
abundance: NA
CDR3aa: CASWTYTGNTIYF

len: 14
d_gene: TRBD1
v_gene: TRBV7-2
j_gene: TRBJ1-2
abundance: NA
CDR3aa: CASSLGTGRSGYTF

len: 14
d_gene: NA
v_gene: TRBV18
j_gene: TRBJ1-2
abundance: NA
CDR3aa: CASSPNGQTDGYTF

len: 13
d_gene: TRBD1
v_gene: TRBV5-8
j_gene: TRBJ2-5
abundance: NA
CDR3aa: CASSTGDMETQYF

len: 11
d_gene: TRBD1
v_gene: TRBV29-1
j_gene: TRBJ1-2
abundance: NA
CDR3aa: CSGGQGDGYTF

len: 16
d_gene: TRBD2
v_gene: TRBV5-1
j_gene: TRBJ2-2
abundance: NA
CDR3aa: CASSLNGGGYTGELFF

len: 15
d_gene: TRBD1
v_gene: TRBV4-2
j_gene: TRBJ1-2
abundance: NA
CDR3aa: CASSQDHETGKGYTF

len: 19
d_gene: NA
v_gene: TRBV21-1
j_gene: TRBJ1-1
abundance: once
CDR3aa: CASSKIGGSSAGPDTEAFF

len: 19
d_gene: TRBD2
v_gene: TRBV7-6
j_gene: TRBJ2-1
abundance: NA
CDR3aa: CASSPVGASGGGSYNEQFF

len: 14
d_gene: TRBD1
v_gene: TRBV19
j_gene: TRBJ1-6
abundance: NA
CDR3aa: CASVQGQGNSPLHF

len: 16
d_gene: NA
v_gene: TRBV4-3
j_gene: TRBJ2-2
abundance: NA
CDR3aa: CASSQVPGHNTGELFF

len: 18
d_gene: TRBD1
v_gene: TRBV5-1
j_gene: TRBJ2-3
abundance: NA
CDR3aa: CASSLVGGTGQGTDTQYF

len: 12
d_gene: TRBD1
v_gene: TRBV29-1
j_gene: TRBJ2-7
abundance: NA
CDR3aa: CSVGQGFYEQYF